Presented here are 20 T cell receptor beta chains from one specimen sequenced in a study of blood T cell repertoires in COVID-19. Sequenced by immunoSEQ multiplex PCR; TCRdb stores in-frame clones only, minus some. Here the sample spans about 250,000 clones, approximately 85% being singletons. Sequences were obtained from peripheral blood. The receptors derive from a woman between 65 and 79 years old with acute or convalescent COVID-19.

This rearrangement joins TRBV11-2 to TRBJ2-1; 8 bases align to TRBD2. The ends lost 0 bases at V and 9 bases at J; junction bases unmatched: 13. Germline CDR1 and CDR2: SGHAT and FQNNGV. This CDR3 has 17 residues. The CDR3 DNA sequence: TGTGCCAGCAGCTTAGAGCCCCCGATAGCGGGGAATCGTGAGCAGTTCTTC. Translated: CASSLEPPIAGNREQFF. Together with reference TRBV11-2 and TRBJ2-1, the CDR3 gives the full variable domain: EAGVAQSPRYKIIEKRQSVAFWCNPISGHATLYWYQQILGQGPKLLIQFQNNGVVDDSQLPKDRFSAERLKGVDSTLKIQPAKLEDSAVYLCASSLEPPIAGNREQFFGPGTRLTVL.

As regards this clone: The same CDR3 can be traced to other DNA sequences in this sample. The chain joins TRBV6-5 to TRBJ1-2; 8 nucleotides align to TRBD1. Per germline, CDR1 MNHEY and CDR2 SVGAGI. The CDR3 length is 13 residues. V lost 5 bases, J lost 2 bases, and 1 base stayed unmatched. The CDR3 sequence: CASSRTGNYGYTF. The CDR3 DNA follows: TGTGCCAGCAGTCGGACAGGGAACTATGGCTACACCTTC.

The V gene is TRBV28, the J gene TRBJ2-7; 7 bases map to TRBD1. The CDR3 extends over 11 amino acids. V lost 6 bases and J lost 11; bases outside the gene matches: 7. Germline V gives CDR1 MDHEN, CDR2 SYDVKM. DNA for the CDR3: TGTGCCAGCAGCTCAATACAGGGGAAGTACTTC. It specifies CASSSIQGKYF.

This chain links TRBV2 with TRBJ1-6; tentatively, D is TRBD1 (5 bases). This CDR3 has 13 amino acids. V dropped 6 bases and J dropped 6 bases, with 9 bases sitting between them. Germline assignment: CDR1 SNHLY and CDR2 FYNNEI. CDR3 in amino acids: CASRSRVNSPLHF. The DNA of the CDR3 is TGTGCCAGCAGGTCCAGGGTTAATTCACCCCTCCACTTT.

This rearrangement joins TRBV28 to TRBJ2-7; TRBD2 aligns across 9 bases. Trimming removed 5 bases from V and 1 base from J; junction bases left unmatched: 6. There are 15 residues in the CDR3. The V gene's germline CDR1 is MDHEN and CDR2 SYDVKM. The CDR3 DNA follows: TGTGCCAGCAGTAGCGGGGGGTCCTCTTCCTACGAGCAGTACTTC. Its protein product is CASSSGGSSSYEQYF.

J is TRBJ2-1 and V is TRBV4-1; the D gene is possibly TRBD1 (6 bases). The CDR3 runs 17 residues. CDR1 is MGHRA and CDR2 is YSYEKL in the germline V gene. Trimming removed 3 bases from V and 2 bases from J, with 17 bases in between. Here the CDR3 DNA reads TGCGCCAGCAGCCAGACCTTGGACAGTGGCCCCTACAATGAGCAGTTCTTC. This sequence encodes CASSQTLDSGPYNEQFF.

CDR3 sequence: CASSLHRVGGYTF. CDR3 nucleotide sequence: TGTGCCAGCAGTTTGCACAGGGTGGGAGGCTACACCTTC. The chain has TRBV12-3 or TRBV12-4 and TRBJ1-2; TRBD1 might be the D (6 bases). Trimming shortened V by 3 bases and J by 8 bases, and 13 bases separated the two germline ends. The length of the CDR3 is 13 residues.

This chain links TRBV5-4 with TRBJ1-2, with D unclear. V was clipped by 3 bases and J by 3 bases, with 12 bases between them. Germline values: CDR1 SGHNT, CDR2 YYREEE (reference sequence). The CDR3 totals 14 residues. The CDR3 sequence is CASSSAGYDYGYTF. CDR3 coding DNA: TGTGCCAGCAGCTCGGCGGGATACGACTATGGCTACACCTTC.

The V call is TRBV10-1, the J call TRBJ1-4; D perhaps matches TRBD1 (5 bases). Looked up from germline, CDR1 is WNHNN and CDR2 is SYGVQD (reference sequence). The CDR3 spans 13 residues. V was clipped by 6 bases and J by 10 bases, with 15 bases between them. The CDR3 DNA sequence: TGCGCCAGCAGAGACAGTAACGGGGGAAAACTGTTTTTT. Its protein is CASRDSNGGKLFF.

The V and J genes are TRBV6-5 and TRBJ2-1; TRBD1 is a possible D gene (6 bases). V lost 4 bases and J 6 bases, leaving 13 bases between the germline ends. This CDR3 has 14 residues. Germline V gene sequence: CDR1 MNHEY, CDR2 SVGAGI. CDR3 bases: TGTGCCAGCAGTTTCTGGGAAGGGGGCAATGAGCAGTTCTTC. It encodes CASSFWEGGNEQFF.

V gene TRBV5-6 combines with J gene TRBJ1-2; possible D gene TRBD1, 6 bases. V was clipped by 4 bases and J by 8 bases, with 15 bases between them. Germline V CDR1 and CDR2: SGHDT, YYEEEE. This CDR3 spans 13 amino acids. The CDR3: CASSPSQGTGYTF. The DNA of the CDR3 is TGTGCCAGCAGCCCTTCCCAGGGGACGGGCTACACCTTC.

The chain has TRBV23-1 and TRBJ1-2; 7 bases agree with TRBD1. TRBV23-1 belongs to the ORF category, with a function that is uncertain. This CDR3 is built from 17 residues. Trimming cost V 0 bases and J 6 bases; bases outside gene matches: 13. CDR3 sequence reads: CASSQSDGGGRCNGYTF. CDR3 sequence (DNA): TGCGCCAGCAGTCAATCGGATGGAGGGGGCCGCTGTAATGGCTACACCTTC.

The chain is built from TRBV10-1 and TRBJ2-2, with a tentative D call TRBD2 (5 bases). The CDR3 extends over 15 amino acids. Germline loops: CDR1 WNHNN, CDR2 SYGVQD (reference sequence). V lost 2 bases and J 1 base, leaving 8 bases between the germline ends. This CDR3 reads CASSEVRGNTGELFF. The DNA of the CDR3 is TGCGCCAGCAGTGAGGTCCGGGGGAACACCGGGGAGCTGTTTTTT.

The chain joins TRBV5-4 to TRBJ1-2; 8 bases line up with TRBD1. Germline CDR1 SGHNT, CDR2 YYREEE (reference sequence). The length of the CDR3 is 16 residues. The junction had 17 bases not matched to a gene; V was cut back by 5 bases and J by 8 bases. In DNA form, the CDR3 reads TGTGCCAGCAGGCAGGGGGCGCAGGGAGCAGCAGGCGGCTACACCTTC. It codes for CASRQGAQGAAGGYTF.

V is TRBV7-2 and J is TRBJ1-2, with TRBD1 identical over 7 bases. This CDR3 has 12 residues. Trimming removed 2 bases from V and 9 bases from J; junction bases left unmatched: 3. CDR1 is SGHTA and CDR2 is FQGNSA in the germline V gene. CDR3 amino acids: CASSLHRGSYTF. DNA of the CDR3: TGTGCCAGCAGCTTACACAGGGGTAGCTACACCTTC.

The chain joins TRBV29-1 to TRBJ1-1, with TRBD1 identical over 9 bases. V was pared by 7 bases and J by 3 bases, with 18 bases of the junction left unmatched. The V gene's germline CDR1 is SQVTM and CDR2 ANQGSEA. This CDR3 contains 17 residues. CDR3 amino acids: CSATQGQGVFLYTEAFF. The CDR3, as DNA: TGCAGCGCCACCCAGGGACAGGGAGTGTTTCTCTACACTGAAGCTTTCTTT.

This clone was counted a few times. The rearrangement uses TRBV7-8 and TRBJ1-2; D remains unclear. This CDR3 region has 15 residues. Germline V CDR1 and CDR2: SGHVS, FQNEAQ. V was shortened by 1 base and J by 3 bases, with 12 bases between the two germline ends. CDR3 DNA: TGTGCCAGCAGCTTAGGTCTGGGCCTGGACTATGGCTACACCTTC. It encodes CASSLGLGLDYGYTF. Full variable domain (remainder filled in from reference TRBV7-8 and TRBJ1-2): GAGVSQSPRYKVAKRGQDVALRCDPISGHVSLFWYQQALGQGPEFLTYFQNEAQLDKSGLPSDRFFAERPEGSVSTLKIQRTQQEDSAVYLCASSLGLGLDYGYTFGSGTRLTVV.

The chain combines TRBV5-5 with TRBJ2-7; TRBD1 might be the D (6 bases). The CDR3 loop spans 15 amino acids. Germline values: CDR1 SGHKS, CDR2 YYEKEE (reference sequence). V lost 0 bases to trimming and J lost 3 bases, with 13 bases between them. Here the CDR3 DNA reads TGTGCCAGCAGCTTGGAGTGGCAGGGGTTCTACGAGCAGTACTTC. It yields the protein CASSLEWQGFYEQYF.

The rearrangement uses TRBV28 and TRBJ1-2; TRBD1 agrees at 10 bases. Trimming took 2 bases from V and 4 from J; bases not matched to a gene: 7. Per germline, CDR1 MDHEN and CDR2 SYDVKM. This CDR3 has 16 amino acids. Written as DNA, the CDR3 is TGTGCCAGCAGTTTAGAAGGACAGGGGGTGCTCTATGGCTACACCTTC. This gives the protein CASSLEGQGVLYGYTF.

The V call is TRBV4-1, the J call TRBJ2-1, with 7 bases identical to TRBD2. CDR3 length: 17 amino acids. With V trimmed by 0 bases and J by 3 bases, 8 bases remained unmatched. Germline-derived CDR1 and CDR2 are MGHRA and YSYEKL. The CDR3 sequence is CASSQDQERDLYNEQFF. CDR3 nucleotides: TGCGCCAGCAGCCAAGATCAGGAGCGGGACCTCTACAATGAGCAGTTCTTC.